One sample yielded the 7 T cell receptor beta chains listed below, sequenced in a study of spatial heterogeneity in lung cancer. MiXCR, run by TCRdb on the 5' RACE reads, gives a single entry per CDR3 protein. This table holds under 11,000 distinct CDR3 sequences, roughly 6% found once. Stated time point: sample taken at primary tumor resection. Frozen PBMC, nontumor lung or tumor provided whole RNA, which was sequenced unsorted. Sample: PBMCs, taken at surgery. All receptors come from a male donor with early-stage non-small cell lung cancer.

This clonotype appeared many times. This chain joins TRBV18 and TRBJ2-5, with 8 bases fitting TRBD1. This CDR3 region has 16 residues. The V and J ends lost 4 bases and 5 bases, in that order; junction bases with no gene match: 12. Germline CDR1 is KGHSH and CDR2 is LQKENI. This CDR3 reads CASSLIWGQDMETQYF. CDR3 sequence (DNA): TGTGCCAGCTCACTTATATGGGGACAGGACATGGAGACCCAGTACTTC.

This clonotype was observed at least ten times. V gene TRBV10-2 combines with J gene TRBJ2-1; possibly TRBD1 for D (6 bases). V was clipped by 10 bases and J by 8 bases, with 24 bases between them. The CDR3 is made up of 15 amino acids. CDR1 is WSHSY and CDR2 is SAAADI in the germline V gene. CDR3 DNA sequence: TGCGCCACACGAGCCGGGACATTGCTTGGGGATGAGCAGTTCTTC. As protein: CATRAGTLLGDEQFF.

Many counts were recorded for this clonotype. The chain has TRBV7-6 and TRBJ2-3, with unresolved D. CDR1 is SGHVS, CDR2 FNYEAQ, per germline. The CDR3 extends over 13 amino acids. V gave up 5 bases and J gave up 6 bases, with 12 bases separating them. CDR3 protein: CASSPQGPDTQYF. DNA of the CDR3: TGTGCCAGCAGCCCTCAAGGTCCGGATACGCAGTATTTT.

This clonotype was found many times. V is TRBV3-1 and J is TRBJ1-3, with D unclear. Germline CDR1 LGHDT, CDR2 YNNKEL (reference sequence). This CDR3 is built from 13 residues. Trimming stripped 5 bases from V and 4 bases from J, with 9 bases between. The CDR3 loop reads CASSFWRGNTIYF. CDR3 bases: TGTGCCAGCAGCTTTTGGAGGGGAAACACCATATATTTT.

This clonotype is deemed medium-sized. This chain joins TRBV29-1 and TRBJ2-3; perhaps TRBD2 as D (5 bases). Germline V gene lookup returns CDR1 SQVTM and CDR2 ANQGSEA. The CDR3 covers 13 residues. Trimming pared 2 bases from V and 4 bases from J, leaving 10 bases between. The CDR3 coding sequence is TGCAGCGTTGAACGGGCGGGCCCAGATACGCAGTATTTT. It yields the protein CSVERAGPDTQYF.

This clonotype qualifies as medium-sized (0.01 to 0.1%). This chain connects TRBV9 to TRBJ2-2; D remains ambiguous. The V end lost 5 bases, the J end lost 0 bases, and 11 bases lay between the germline ends. This CDR3 comprises 15 residues. CDR1 and CDR2 (germline): SGDLS, YYNGEE. Here the CDR3 reads CASSRFRANTGELFF. DNA for the CDR3: TGTGCCAGCAGTCGGTTTCGAGCGAACACCGGGGAGCTGTTTTTT.

V is TRBV2 and J is TRBJ2-7, with TRBD2 matching 11 bases. The CDR3 has 16 residues. Germline-derived CDR1 and CDR2 are SNHLY and FYNNEI. V lost 2 bases, J lost 2 bases, and 5 bases stayed unmatched. CDR3 in amino acids: CASSESRSGRAYEQYF. For the CDR3, the DNA is TGTGCCAGCAGTGAAAGTCGTAGCGGGAGGGCCTACGAGCAGTACTTC.